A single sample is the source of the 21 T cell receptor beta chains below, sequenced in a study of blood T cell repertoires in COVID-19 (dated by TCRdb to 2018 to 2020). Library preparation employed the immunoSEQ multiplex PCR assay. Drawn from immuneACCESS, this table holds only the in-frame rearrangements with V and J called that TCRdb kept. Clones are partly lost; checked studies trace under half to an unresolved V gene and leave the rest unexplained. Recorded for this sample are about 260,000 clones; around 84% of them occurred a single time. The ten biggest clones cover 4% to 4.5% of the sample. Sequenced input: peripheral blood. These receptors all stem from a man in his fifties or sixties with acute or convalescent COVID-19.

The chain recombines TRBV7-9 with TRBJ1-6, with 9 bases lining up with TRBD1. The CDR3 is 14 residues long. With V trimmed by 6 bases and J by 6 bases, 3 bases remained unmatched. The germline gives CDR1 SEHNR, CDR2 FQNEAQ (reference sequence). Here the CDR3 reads CASRADRGNSPLHF. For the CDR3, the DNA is TGTGCCAGCAGAGCGGACAGGGGTAATTCACCCCTCCACTTT.

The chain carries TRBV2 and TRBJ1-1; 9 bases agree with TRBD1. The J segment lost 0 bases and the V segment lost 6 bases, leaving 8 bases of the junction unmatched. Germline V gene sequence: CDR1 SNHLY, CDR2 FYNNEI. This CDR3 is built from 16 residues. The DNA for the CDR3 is TGTGCCAGCAGACTCACAGGGGGCCGGGTGAACACTGAAGCTTTCTTT. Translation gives CASRLTGGRVNTEAFF.

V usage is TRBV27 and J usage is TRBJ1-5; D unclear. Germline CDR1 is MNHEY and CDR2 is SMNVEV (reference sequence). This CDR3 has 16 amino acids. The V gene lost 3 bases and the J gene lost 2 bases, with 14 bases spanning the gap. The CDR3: CASSFSSQYGNQPQHF. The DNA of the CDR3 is TGTGCCAGCAGTTTCAGCTCACAGTACGGCAATCAGCCCCAGCATTTT.

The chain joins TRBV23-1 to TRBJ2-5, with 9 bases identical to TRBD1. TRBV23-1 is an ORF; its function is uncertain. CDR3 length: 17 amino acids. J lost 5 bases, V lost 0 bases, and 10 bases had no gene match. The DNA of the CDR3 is TGCGCCAGCAGTCAATCCCATAAACAGGGGGCCGGTGAGACCCAGTACTTC. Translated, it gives CASSQSHKQGAGETQYF.

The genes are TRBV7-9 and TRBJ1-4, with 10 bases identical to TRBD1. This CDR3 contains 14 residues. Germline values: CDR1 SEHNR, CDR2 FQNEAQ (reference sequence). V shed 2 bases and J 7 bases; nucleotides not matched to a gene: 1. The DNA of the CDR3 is TGTGCCAGCAGCTTACGACAGGGGGCTGAAAAACTGTTTTTT. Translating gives CASSLRQGAEKLFF.

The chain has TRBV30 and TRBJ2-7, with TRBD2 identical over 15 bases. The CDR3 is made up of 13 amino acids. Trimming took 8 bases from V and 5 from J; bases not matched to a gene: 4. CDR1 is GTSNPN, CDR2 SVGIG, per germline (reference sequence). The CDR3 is CAGTSGGTHEQYF. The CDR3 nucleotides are TGTGCCGGGACTAGCGGGGGGACCCACGAGCAGTACTTC.

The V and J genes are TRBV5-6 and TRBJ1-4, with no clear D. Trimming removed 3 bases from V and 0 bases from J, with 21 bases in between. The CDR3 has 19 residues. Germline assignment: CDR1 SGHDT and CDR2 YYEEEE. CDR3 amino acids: CASSSGGAYIVATNEKLFF. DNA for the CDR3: TGTGCCAGCAGCTCCGGCGGAGCATACATAGTTGCAACTAATGAAAAACTGTTTTTT.

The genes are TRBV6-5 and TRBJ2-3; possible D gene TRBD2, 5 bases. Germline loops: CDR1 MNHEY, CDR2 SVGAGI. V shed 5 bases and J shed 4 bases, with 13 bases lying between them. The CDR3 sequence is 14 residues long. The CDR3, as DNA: TGTGCCAGCAGTAGAGCGGAAAATTCAGATACGCAGTATTTT. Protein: CASSRAENSDTQYF.

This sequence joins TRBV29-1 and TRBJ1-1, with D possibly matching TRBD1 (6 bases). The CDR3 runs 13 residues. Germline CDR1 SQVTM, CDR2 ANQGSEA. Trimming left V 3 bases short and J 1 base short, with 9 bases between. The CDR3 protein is CSVERTANTEAFF. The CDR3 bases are TGCAGCGTTGAGCGGACAGCGAACACTGAAGCTTTCTTT.

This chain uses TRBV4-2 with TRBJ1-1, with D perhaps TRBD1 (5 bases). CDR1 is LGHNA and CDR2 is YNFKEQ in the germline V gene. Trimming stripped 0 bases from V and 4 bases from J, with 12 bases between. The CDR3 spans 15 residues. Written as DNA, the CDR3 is TGTGCCAGCAGCCAAGACTATGGCAGGGTCACTGAAGCTTTCTTT. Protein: CASSQDYGRVTEAFF.

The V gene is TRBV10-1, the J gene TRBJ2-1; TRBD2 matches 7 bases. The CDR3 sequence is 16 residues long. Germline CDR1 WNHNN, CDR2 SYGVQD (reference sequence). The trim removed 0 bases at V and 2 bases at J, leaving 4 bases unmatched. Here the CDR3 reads CASSESSGTTYNEQFF. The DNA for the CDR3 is TGCGCCAGCAGTGAGTCGAGCGGGACTACCTACAATGAGCAGTTCTTC.

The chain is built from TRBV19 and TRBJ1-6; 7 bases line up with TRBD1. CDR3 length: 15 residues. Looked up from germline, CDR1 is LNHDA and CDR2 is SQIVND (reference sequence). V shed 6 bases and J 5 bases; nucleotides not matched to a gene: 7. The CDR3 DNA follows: TGTGCCAGTAGACTGACAGGGATGGATAATTCACCCCTCCACTTT. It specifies CASRLTGMDNSPLHF. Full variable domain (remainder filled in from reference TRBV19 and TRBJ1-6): DGGITQSPKYLFRKEGQNVTLSCEQNLNHDAMYWYRQDPGQGLRLIYYSQIVNDFQKGDIAEGYSVSREKKESFPLTVTSAQKNPTAFYLCASRLTGMDNSPLHFGNGTRLTVT.

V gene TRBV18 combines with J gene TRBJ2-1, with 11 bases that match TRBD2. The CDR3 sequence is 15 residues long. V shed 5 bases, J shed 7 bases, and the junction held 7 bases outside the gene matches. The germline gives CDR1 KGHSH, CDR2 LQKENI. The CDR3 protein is CASSKLGTSGNEQFF. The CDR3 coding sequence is TGTGCCAGCTCAAAGTTAGGGACTAGCGGAAATGAGCAGTTCTTC.

CDR3 sequence: CATSRESPRVLREKLFF. CDR3 DNA: TGTGCCACCAGCAGAGAGTCTCCCAGGGTACTACGCGAAAAACTGTTTTTT. The chain carries TRBV15 and TRBJ1-4, with D perhaps matching TRBD1 (5 bases). CDR1 is LNHNV and CDR2 is YYDKDF in the germline V gene (reference sequence). Trimming shortened V by 0 bases and J by 8 bases, and 19 bases separated the two germline ends. The CDR3 sequence is 17 residues long.

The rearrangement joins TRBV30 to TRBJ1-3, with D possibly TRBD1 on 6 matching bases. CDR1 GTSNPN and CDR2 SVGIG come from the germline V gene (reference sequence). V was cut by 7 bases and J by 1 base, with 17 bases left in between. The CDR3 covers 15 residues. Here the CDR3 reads CASAPQGNSGNTIYF. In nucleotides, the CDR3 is TGTGCCTCAGCCCCACAGGGAAATTCTGGAAACACCATATATTTT.

Here the CDR3 DNA reads TGTGCCAGCAGTGAAGCGGGAGGGCGCACTGAAGCTTTCTTT. It is translated as CASSEAGGRTEAFF. The chain employs TRBV25-1 and TRBJ1-1; D is undetermined. CDR1 and CDR2 (germline): MGHDK, SYGVNS. The CDR3 totals 14 residues. V lost 2 bases to trimming and J lost 4 bases, with 11 bases between them.

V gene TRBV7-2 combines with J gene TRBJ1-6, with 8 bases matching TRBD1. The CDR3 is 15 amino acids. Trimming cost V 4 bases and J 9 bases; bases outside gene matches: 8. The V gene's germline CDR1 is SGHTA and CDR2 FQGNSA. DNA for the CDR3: TGTGCCAGCAGCTCCCGGGACAGGTTATTTTCACCCCTCCACTTT. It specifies CASSSRDRLFSPLHF.

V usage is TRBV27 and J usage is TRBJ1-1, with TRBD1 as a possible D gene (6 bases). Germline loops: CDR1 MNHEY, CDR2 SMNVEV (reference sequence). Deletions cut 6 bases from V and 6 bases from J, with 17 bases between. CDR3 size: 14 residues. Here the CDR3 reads CASSEDSFLAEAFF. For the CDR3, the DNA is TGTGCCAGCAGCGAGGACAGCTTCCTGGCTGAAGCTTTCTTT.

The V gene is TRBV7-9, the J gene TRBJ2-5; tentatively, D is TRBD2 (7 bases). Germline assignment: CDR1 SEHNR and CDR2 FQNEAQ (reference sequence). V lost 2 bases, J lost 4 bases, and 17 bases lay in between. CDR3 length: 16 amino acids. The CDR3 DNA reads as TGTGCCAGCAGCTTACCCGGACGGGGGGCCGCAGAGACCCAGTACTTC. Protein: CASSLPGRGAAETQYF.

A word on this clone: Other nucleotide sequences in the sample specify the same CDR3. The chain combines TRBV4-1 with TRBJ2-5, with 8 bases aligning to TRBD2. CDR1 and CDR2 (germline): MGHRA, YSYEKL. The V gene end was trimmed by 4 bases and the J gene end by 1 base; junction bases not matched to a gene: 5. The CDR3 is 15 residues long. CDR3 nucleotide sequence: TGCGCCAGCAGCCCCCGGGGGGGTGGCCAAGAGACCCAGTACTTC. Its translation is CASSPRGGGQETQYF.

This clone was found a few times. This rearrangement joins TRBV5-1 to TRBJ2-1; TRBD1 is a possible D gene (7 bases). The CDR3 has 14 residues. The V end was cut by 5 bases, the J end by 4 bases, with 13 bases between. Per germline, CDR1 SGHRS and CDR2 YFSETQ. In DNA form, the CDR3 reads TGCGCCAGCAGTGGGGGGACAGCTTACAATGAGCAGTTCTTC. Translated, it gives CASSGGTAYNEQFF. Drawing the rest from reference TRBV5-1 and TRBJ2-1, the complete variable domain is KAGVTQTPRYLIKTRGQQVTLSCSPISGHRSVSWYQQTPGQGLQFLFEYFSETQRNKGNFPGRFSGRQFSNSRSEMNVSTLELGDSALYLCASSGGTAYNEQFFGPGTRLTVL.